The rows below give T cell receptor beta chains drawn from one sample of a study of cytomegalovirus exposure and HLA in healthy donors. Sequenced by immunoSEQ multiplex PCR; TCRdb stores in-frame clones only, minus some. The sample has 110,000 to 150,000 clones; about four fifths are singletons. The specimen sequenced was PBMCs. The receptors shown here come from a male donor in good health and CMV-seronegative. Each CDR3 is given with its conserved first and last residue. D genes are given only for firm matches. Size values are once, few and many counts, or a class for expanded clones, and some rows have none.

d_call	j_call	clone_size	v_call	cdr3_nt	cdr3_aa
TRBD1	TRBJ1-1	-	TRBV30	TGTGCCTGGGGACAGACAGGGGCGACTGAAGCTTTCTTT	CAWGQTGATEAFF
TRBD2	TRBJ2-7	-	TRBV18	TGTGCCAGCTCACCACTCGGGGGGGAGCCTTCCTACGAGCAGTACTTC	CASSPLGGEPSYEQYF
TRBD1	TRBJ1-2	-	TRBV7-6	TGTGCCAGCAGCTTAGAACAGGGGCCTAACTATGGCTACACCTTC	CASSLEQGPNYGYTF
-	TRBJ1-1	-	TRBV5-1	TGCGCCAGCAGCTTGGAGCCGTTAGGGGGTTCTGAAGCTTTCTTT	CASSLEPLGGSEAFF
TRBD1	TRBJ1-2	-	TRBV29-1	TGCAGCGTTGAACCCATGGGACAGGTGGGCTATGGCTACACCTTC	CSVEPMGQVGYGYTF
-	TRBJ1-1	-	TRBV19	TGTGCCAGTAGTATGGGGGGAAACACTGAAGCTTTCTTT	CASSMGGNTEAFF
-	TRBJ2-3	-	TRBV18	TGTGCCAGCTCACCACCGGACTTAAGCACAGATACGCAGTATTTT	CASSPPDLSTDTQYF
-	TRBJ1-4	-	TRBV5-1	TGCGCCAGCAGCTTATGGGGCACTAATGAAAAACTGTTTTTT	CASSLWGTNEKLFF
-	TRBJ1-1	few	TRBV7-9	TGTGCCAGCAGTCAAACATTGAACACTGAAGCTTTCTTT	CASSQTLNTEAFF
TRBD1	TRBJ1-2	-	TRBV6-6	TGTGCCAGCAGTCGGGACAGCCCCTATGGCTACACCTTC	CASSRDSPYGYTF
TRBD2	TRBJ2-1	-	TRBV6-5	TGTGCCAGCAGGACAACTAGCGGGGGCTACAATGAGCAGTTCTTC	CASRTTSGGYNEQFF
TRBD1	TRBJ1-1	-	TRBV9	TGTGCCAGCAGCGTAGGGGTCGGGGGCAGGGGGACCGTACAAAACACTGAAGCTTTCTTT	CASSVGVGGRGTVQNTEAFF
-	TRBJ1-3	-	TRBV2	TGTGCCAGCAGTGAATACTCCCTCTCGAGCTCTGGAAACACCATATATTTT	CASSEYSLSSSGNTIYF
TRBD1	TRBJ1-5	few	TRBV19	TGTGCCAGTAGTACCCGGGGGACAGGCAATCAGCCCCAGCATTTT	CASSTRGTGNQPQHF
-	TRBJ2-7	-	TRBV7-2	TGTGCCAGCAGCTTCCTCTACGAGCAGTACTTC	CASSFLYEQYF